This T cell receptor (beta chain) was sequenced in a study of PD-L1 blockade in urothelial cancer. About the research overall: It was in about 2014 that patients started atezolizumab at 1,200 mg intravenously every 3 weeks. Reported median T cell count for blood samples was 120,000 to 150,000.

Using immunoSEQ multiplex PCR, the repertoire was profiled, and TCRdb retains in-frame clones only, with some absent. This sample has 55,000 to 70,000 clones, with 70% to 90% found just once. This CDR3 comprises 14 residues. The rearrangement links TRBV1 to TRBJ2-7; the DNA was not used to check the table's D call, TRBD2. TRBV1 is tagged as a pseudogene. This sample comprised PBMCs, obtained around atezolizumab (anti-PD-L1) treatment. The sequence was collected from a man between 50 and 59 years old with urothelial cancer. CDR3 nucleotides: TGCACCAGCATAACTAGCGGGATCCCCTACGAGCAGTACTTC. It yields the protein CTSITSGIPYEQYF.